This T cell receptor (beta chain) came from a study of neoadjuvant anti-PD-1 for oral cavity cancer. Tumor libraries mostly used around 4.8 ug genomic DNA, two replicates each. TCRdb's copy holds only in-frame clones and misses some; the assay was immunoSEQ multiplex PCR. There are about 11,000 clones in the sample; 45% to 60% occur only once, and approximately 27% lies in the top ten. With regard to this clone: Its target is unknown.

The study's findings and limits: Post-treatment tumors with larger preexisting clones showed more shrinkage.

Trimming left V 2 bases short and J 0 bases short, with 8 bases between. The CDR3 spans 15 residues. CDR1 is SGHVS, CDR2 FQNEAQ, per germline. The sequenced sample was tumor tissue, obtained before nivolumab (anti-PD-1) treatment. The receptor's source is a person aged 35 to 85 with oral cavity squamous cell carcinoma. The V gene is TRBV7-8, the J gene TRBJ1-5; D not certain. The CDR3 DNA reads TGTGCCAGCAGCTTAAGTCAGTATAGCAATCAGCCCCAGCATTTT. Its translation is CASSLSQYSNQPQHF.